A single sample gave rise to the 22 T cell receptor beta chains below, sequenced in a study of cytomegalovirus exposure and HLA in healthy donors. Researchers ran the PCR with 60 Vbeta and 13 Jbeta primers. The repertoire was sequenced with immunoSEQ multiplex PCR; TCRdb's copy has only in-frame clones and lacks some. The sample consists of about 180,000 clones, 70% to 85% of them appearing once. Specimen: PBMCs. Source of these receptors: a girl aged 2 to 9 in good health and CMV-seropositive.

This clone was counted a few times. CDR3 sequence (DNA): TGTGCCAGTGGGACAAGGAAAAACATTCAGTACTTC. Its protein product is CASGTRKNIQYF. The J gene is TRBJ2-4, the V gene TRBV5-6, with TRBD1 as a possible D gene (6 bases). The CDR3 is 12 residues long. CDR1 and CDR2 (germline): SGHDT, YYEEEE. V lost 8 bases and J 4 bases, leaving 10 bases between the germline ends.

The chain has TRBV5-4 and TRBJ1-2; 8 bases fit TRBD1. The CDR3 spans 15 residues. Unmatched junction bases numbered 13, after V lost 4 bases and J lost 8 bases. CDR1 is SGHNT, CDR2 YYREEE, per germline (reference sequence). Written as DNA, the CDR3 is TGTGCCAGCAGCCCAAAGGACAGGGTAACGGGCGGCTACACCTTC. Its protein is CASSPKDRVTGGYTF.

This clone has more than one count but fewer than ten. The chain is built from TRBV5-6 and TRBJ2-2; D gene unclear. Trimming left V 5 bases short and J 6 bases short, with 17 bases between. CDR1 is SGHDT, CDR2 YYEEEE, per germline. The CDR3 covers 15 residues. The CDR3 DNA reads TGTGCCAGCAGTCCGGGTCCTAGTAGTCCCGGGGAGCTGTTTTTT. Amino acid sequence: CASSPGPSSPGELFF.

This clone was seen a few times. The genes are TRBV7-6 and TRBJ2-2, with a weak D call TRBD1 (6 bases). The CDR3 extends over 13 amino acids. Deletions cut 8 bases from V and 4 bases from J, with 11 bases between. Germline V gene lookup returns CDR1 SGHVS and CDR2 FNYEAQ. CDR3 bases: TGTGCCAGCGCCCAGGGGACCACCGGGGAGCTGTTTTTT. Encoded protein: CASAQGTTGELFF.

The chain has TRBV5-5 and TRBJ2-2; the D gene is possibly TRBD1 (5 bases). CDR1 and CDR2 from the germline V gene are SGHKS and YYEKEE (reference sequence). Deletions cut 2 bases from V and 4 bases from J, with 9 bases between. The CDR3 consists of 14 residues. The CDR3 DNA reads TGTGCCAGCAGCTTCCAGACAGTCACCGGGGAGCTGTTTTTT. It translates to CASSFQTVTGELFF.

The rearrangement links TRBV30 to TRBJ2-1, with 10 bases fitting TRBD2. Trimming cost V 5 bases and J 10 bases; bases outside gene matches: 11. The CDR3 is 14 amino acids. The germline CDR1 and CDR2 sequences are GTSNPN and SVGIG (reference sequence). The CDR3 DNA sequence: TGTGCCTGGGGGATAGCGGGGGGCCAGTGGGAGCAGTTCTTC. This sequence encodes CAWGIAGGQWEQFF.

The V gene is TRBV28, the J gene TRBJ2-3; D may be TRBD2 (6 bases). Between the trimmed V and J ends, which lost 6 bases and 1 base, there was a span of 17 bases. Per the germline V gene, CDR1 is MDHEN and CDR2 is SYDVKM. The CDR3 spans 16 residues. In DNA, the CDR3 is TGTGCCAGCAGCGAAGTCCTGACGGGAGGCACAGATACGCAGTATTTT. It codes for CASSEVLTGGTDTQYF.

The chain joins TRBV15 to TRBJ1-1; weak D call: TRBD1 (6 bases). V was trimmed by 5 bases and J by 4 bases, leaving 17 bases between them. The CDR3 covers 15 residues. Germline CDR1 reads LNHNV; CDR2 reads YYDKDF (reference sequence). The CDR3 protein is CATSPRAGGGTEAFF. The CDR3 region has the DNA TGTGCCACCAGCCCACGGGCGGGGGGCGGCACTGAAGCTTTCTTT.

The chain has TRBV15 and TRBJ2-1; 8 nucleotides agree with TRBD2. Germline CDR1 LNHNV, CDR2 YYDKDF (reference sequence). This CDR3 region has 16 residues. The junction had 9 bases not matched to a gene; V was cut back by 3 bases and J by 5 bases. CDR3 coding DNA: TGTGCCACCAGCAGGGCCCGTAACGGGGGGGACAATGAGCAGTTCTTC. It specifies CATSRARNGGDNEQFF.

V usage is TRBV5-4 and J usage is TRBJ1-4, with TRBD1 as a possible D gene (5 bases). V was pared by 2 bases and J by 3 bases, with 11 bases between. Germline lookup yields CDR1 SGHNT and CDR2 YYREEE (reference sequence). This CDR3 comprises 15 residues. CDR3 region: CASSFSGRANEKLFF. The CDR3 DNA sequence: TGTGCCAGCAGCTTCTCAGGGAGGGCTAATGAAAAACTGTTTTTT.

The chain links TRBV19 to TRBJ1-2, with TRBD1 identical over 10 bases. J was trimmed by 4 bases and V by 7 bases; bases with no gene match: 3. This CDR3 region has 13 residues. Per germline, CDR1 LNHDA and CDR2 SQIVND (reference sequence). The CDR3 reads CASTWDRGYGYTF. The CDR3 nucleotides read TGTGCCAGTACATGGGACAGGGGCTATGGCTACACCTTC.

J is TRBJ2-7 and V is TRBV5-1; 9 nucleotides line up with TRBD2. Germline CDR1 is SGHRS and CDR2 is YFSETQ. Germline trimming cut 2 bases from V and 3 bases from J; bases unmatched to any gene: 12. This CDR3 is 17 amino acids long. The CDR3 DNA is TGCGCCAGCAGCTTAGGGTCTTGGCGGGAGGGGAGCTACGAGCAGTACTTC. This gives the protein CASSLGSWREGSYEQYF.

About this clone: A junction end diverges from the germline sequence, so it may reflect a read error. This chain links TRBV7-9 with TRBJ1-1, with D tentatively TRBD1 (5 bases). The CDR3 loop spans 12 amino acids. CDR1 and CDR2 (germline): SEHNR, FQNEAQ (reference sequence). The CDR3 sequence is CSSSLGATEAFF. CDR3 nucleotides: TGTTCCAGCAGCTTAGGGGCCACTGAAGCTTTCTTT.

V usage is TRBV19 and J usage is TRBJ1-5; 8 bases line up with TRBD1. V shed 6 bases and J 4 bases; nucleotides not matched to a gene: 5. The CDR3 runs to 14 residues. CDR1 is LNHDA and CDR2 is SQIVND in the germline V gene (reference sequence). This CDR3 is CASRARTGNQPQHF. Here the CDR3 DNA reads TGTGCCAGTAGGGCGAGGACAGGGAATCAGCCCCAGCATTTT.

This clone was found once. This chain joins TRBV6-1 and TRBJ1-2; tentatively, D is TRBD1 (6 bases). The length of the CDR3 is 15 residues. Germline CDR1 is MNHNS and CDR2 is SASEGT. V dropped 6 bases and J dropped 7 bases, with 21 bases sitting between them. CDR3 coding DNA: TGTGCCAGCAGAGGGACCGGACAGCAGATGTTTGGCTACACCTTC. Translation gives CASRGTGQQMFGYTF.

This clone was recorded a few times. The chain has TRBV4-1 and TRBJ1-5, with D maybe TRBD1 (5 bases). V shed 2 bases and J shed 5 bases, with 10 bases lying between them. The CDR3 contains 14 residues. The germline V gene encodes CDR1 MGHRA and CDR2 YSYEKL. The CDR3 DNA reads TGCGCCAGCAGCCAACCAGGGAAGGATCAGCCCCAGCATTTT. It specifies CASSQPGKDQPQHF.

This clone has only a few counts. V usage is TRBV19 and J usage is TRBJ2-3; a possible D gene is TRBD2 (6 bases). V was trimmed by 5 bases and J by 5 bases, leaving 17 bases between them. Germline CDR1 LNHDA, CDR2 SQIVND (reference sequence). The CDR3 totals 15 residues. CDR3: CASSLGGLEGDTQYF. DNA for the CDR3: TGTGCCAGTAGTCTTGGTGGTTTGGAGGGAGATACGCAGTATTTT.

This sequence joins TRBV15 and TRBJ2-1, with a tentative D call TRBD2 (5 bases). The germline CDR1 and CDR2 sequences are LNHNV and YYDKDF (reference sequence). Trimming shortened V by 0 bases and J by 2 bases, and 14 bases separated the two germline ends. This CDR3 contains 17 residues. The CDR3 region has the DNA TGTGCCACCAGCAGAGATATGGGAGACCCCGCCTACAATGAGCAGTTCTTC. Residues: CATSRDMGDPAYNEQFF.

CDR3 coding DNA: TGTGCCAGCAGCCCAACAGGCATCGGTGGCTACACCTTC. Translated, it gives CASSPTGIGGYTF. The chain links TRBV28 to TRBJ1-2, with a weak D call TRBD1 (5 bases). V was clipped by 6 bases and J by 7 bases, with 15 bases between them. Looked up from germline, CDR1 is MDHEN and CDR2 is SYDVKM. CDR3 size: 13 residues.

The CDR3, as DNA: TGCGCCAGCAGCTTGGCCGCAGGGGCTAACTATGGCTACACCTTC. Translation: CASSLAAGANYGYTF. The chain combines TRBV5-1 with TRBJ1-2, with D tentatively TRBD1 (6 bases). CDR1 and CDR2 (germline): SGHRS, YFSETQ. This CDR3 comprises 15 residues. V was trimmed by 0 bases and J by 0 bases, leaving 9 bases between them.

The CDR3: CASESTHSLGQGFNEQFF. Written as DNA, the CDR3 is TGTGCCAGCGAATCGACGCATTCTTTGGGACAGGGATTCAATGAGCAGTTCTTC. This chain connects TRBV25-1 to TRBJ2-1; 9 bases line up with TRBD1. Germline trimming cut 8 bases from V and 6 bases from J; bases unmatched to any gene: 20. The CDR3 has 18 amino acids. From germline, CDR1 is MGHDK and CDR2 SYGVNS.

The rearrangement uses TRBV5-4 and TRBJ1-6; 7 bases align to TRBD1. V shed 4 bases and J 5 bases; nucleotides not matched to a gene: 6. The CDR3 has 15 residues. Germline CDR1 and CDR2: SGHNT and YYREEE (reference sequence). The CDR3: CASSVAGQHNSPLHF. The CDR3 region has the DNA TGTGCCAGCAGCGTGGCGGGACAGCATAATTCACCCCTCCACTTT.